The 19 T cell receptor beta chains in this list originate from one sample, sequenced in a study of cytomegalovirus exposure and HLA in healthy donors. PCR was performed using 60 Vbeta and 13 Jbeta primers. The method was immunoSEQ multiplex PCR; TCRdb's version includes in-frame clones alone and lacks a portion of them. Of 110,000 or so clones listed, about 80% were seen once; the top ten hold approximately 7.7%. The material sequenced was PBMCs. These TCRs come from a woman between 50 and 59 years old in good health and CMV-seropositive.

V usage is TRBV27 and J usage is TRBJ2-7; 9 bases are a match to TRBD2. The germline gives CDR1 MNHEY, CDR2 SMNVEV (reference sequence). The V gene end was trimmed by 3 bases and the J gene end by 3 bases; junction bases not matched to a gene: 3. The CDR3 length is 14 residues. CDR3 nucleotide sequence: TGTGCCAGCAGTTTCAGTAGCGGGAGCTACGAGCAGTACTTC. Translation: CASSFSSGSYEQYF.

The chain uses TRBV2 and TRBJ2-3, with a possible D match to TRBD1 (6 bases). The CDR3 has 16 residues. CDR1 and CDR2 from the germline V gene are SNHLY and FYNNEI. Trimming cost V 0 bases and J 0 bases, with 10 bases left between them. CDR3 protein: CASSEALGASTDTQYF. CDR3 DNA: TGTGCCAGCAGTGAAGCGCTGGGGGCCAGCACAGATACGCAGTATTTT.

The chain links TRBV4-3 to TRBJ1-2; no definite D call. Trimming took off 0 bases at V and 5 bases at J, with 13 bases between the two ends. Germline V CDR1 and CDR2: LGHNA, YSLEER. CDR3 length: 15 residues. In DNA, the CDR3 is TGCGCCAGCAGCCAAGAAAAGGGTGGAGGGTATGGCTACACCTTC. Translated: CASSQEKGGGYGYTF.

This chain links TRBV7-6 with TRBJ1-1, with D possibly being TRBD1 (5 bases). Germline lookup yields CDR1 SGHVS and CDR2 FNYEAQ. The CDR3 runs 16 residues. The V gene lost 5 bases and the J gene lost 3 bases, with 19 bases spanning the gap. CDR3 amino acids: CASSLQTTGGYTEAFF. CDR3 nucleotides: TGTGCCAGCAGCCTGCAGACGACGGGGGGGTACACTGAAGCTTTCTTT.

CDR3 sequence (DNA): TGCGCCAGCAGTCAATCGGACCGAAGGGGCGAGACTAACTATGGCTACACCTTC. Translating gives CASSQSDRRGETNYGYTF. This chain links TRBV23-1 with TRBJ1-2; D perhaps matches TRBD1 (5 bases). TRBV23-1 is flagged as an ORF with uncertain function. Trimming removed 0 bases from V and 0 bases from J, with 17 bases in between. The CDR3 is made up of 18 amino acids.

This clone occurred a few times. The chain links TRBV5-4 to TRBJ2-2; TRBD2 aligns across 9 bases. Germline CDR1 reads SGHNT; CDR2 reads YYREEE (reference sequence). Trimming took 3 bases from V and 2 from J; bases not matched to a gene: 11. The CDR3 covers 18 residues. The CDR3 loop reads CASSSGATSGPNTGELFF. Written as DNA, the CDR3 is TGTGCCAGCAGCTCTGGGGCGACTAGCGGTCCCAACACCGGGGAGCTGTTTTTT.

There are a few counts of this clone. This chain links TRBV2 with TRBJ1-1; TRBD1 might be the D (6 bases). In germline, CDR1 is SNHLY, CDR2 FYNNEI. With 7 bases removed from V and 8 bases from J, the gap between germline ends came to 17 bases. The CDR3 length is 13 residues. CDR3 protein: CASTKGVGLEAFF. The CDR3 DNA is TGTGCCAGCACCAAGGGGGTGGGATTGGAAGCTTTCTTT.

V usage is TRBV19 and J usage is TRBJ1-2, with a possible D match to TRBD1 (5 bases). Trimming took 6 bases from V and 2 from J, leaving 16 bases between them. Germline V gives CDR1 LNHDA, CDR2 SQIVND (reference sequence). The CDR3 totals 15 residues. The CDR3 is CASSAGTGVNYGYTF. CDR3 DNA: TGTGCCAGTAGCGCTGGGACGGGAGTAAACTATGGCTACACCTTC.

The chain has TRBV5-6 and TRBJ2-7, with 8 bases that match TRBD1. CDR1 and CDR2 (germline): SGHDT, YYEEEE. The CDR3 length is 13 residues. V shed 4 bases and J 5 bases; nucleotides not matched to a gene: 5. CDR3 sequence: CASSIGQGHEQYF. Here the CDR3 DNA reads TGTGCCAGCAGCATCGGACAGGGCCACGAGCAGTACTTC.

This clone has a handful of counts. The V gene is TRBV4-3, the J gene TRBJ1-5; D is unclear. This CDR3 has 14 residues. Trimming left V 0 bases short and J 2 bases short, with 5 bases between. Germline CDR1 reads LGHNA; CDR2 reads YSLEER. CDR3 in DNA: TGCGCCAGCAGCCAAGATGCAGGCAATCAGCCCCAGCATTTT. Its translation is CASSQDAGNQPQHF.

This chain connects TRBV7-9 to TRBJ1-2; D possibly corresponds to TRBD1 (5 bases). The germline gives CDR1 SEHNR, CDR2 FQNEAQ (reference sequence). The V end lost 6 bases, the J end lost 0 bases, and 11 bases lay between the germline ends. The CDR3 has 14 residues. The CDR3 region has the DNA TGTGCCAGCAGACCAGGGCAGCCTAACTATGGCTACACCTTC. Its translation: CASRPGQPNYGYTF.

This clone was recorded once. The chain links TRBV10-3 to TRBJ2-5; 13 nucleotides match TRBD2. CDR3 size: 16 residues. CDR1 is ENHRY and CDR2 is SYGVKD in the germline V gene. The V gene end was trimmed by 4 bases and the J gene end by 2 bases; junction bases not matched to a gene: 4. DNA for the CDR3: TGTGCCATCAGTGTGGGACTAGCGGGATTACAAGAGACCCAGTACTTC. It specifies CAISVGLAGLQETQYF.

The genes are TRBV5-5 and TRBJ2-7, with 7 bases matching TRBD1. The CDR3 extends over 14 amino acids. Germline V gene sequence: CDR1 SGHKS, CDR2 YYEKEE (reference sequence). Trimming took 0 bases from V and 2 from J; bases not matched to a gene: 2. CDR3 coding DNA: TGTGCCAGCAGCTTGGCAGGGGGTCCCTACGAGCAGTACTTC. Protein product: CASSLAGGPYEQYF.

The chain couples TRBV9 to TRBJ2-5; 7 bases map to TRBD1. The J call may not be correct, given that the DNA end is closer to TRBJ2-7. The CDR3 contains 13 residues. From germline, CDR1 is SGDLS and CDR2 YYNGEE. CDR3 sequence (DNA): TGTGCCAGCAGCCCGACAGGGAACTACGAGCAGTACTTC. This sequence encodes CASSPTGNYEQYF.

The J gene is TRBJ1-2, the V gene TRBV29-1, with a tentative D call TRBD1 (5 bases). The V end lost 2 bases, the J end lost 4 bases, and 8 bases lay between the germline ends. The germline V gene encodes CDR1 SQVTM and CDR2 ANQGSEA. The CDR3 runs 12 residues. In DNA, the CDR3 is TGCAGCGTTGAAACAGGAGTCTATGGCTACACCTTC. Encoded protein: CSVETGVYGYTF.

The chain carries TRBV5-4 and TRBJ2-1; TRBD1 is a possible D gene (5 bases). This CDR3 has 16 amino acids. The germline V gene encodes CDR1 SGHNT and CDR2 YYREEE (reference sequence). Trimming pared 5 bases from V and 9 bases from J, leaving 24 bases between. CDR3 bases: TGTGCCAGCAGGGACCTTTCAGCAGGGTATGGCGGTGAGCAGTTCTTC. It encodes CASRDLSAGYGGEQFF.

The sample holds one count of this clone. The chain carries TRBV5-1 and TRBJ2-1, with a possible D match to TRBD1 (5 bases). The CDR3 extends over 14 amino acids. V lost 1 base and J 6 bases, leaving 11 bases between the germline ends. Germline lookup yields CDR1 SGHRS and CDR2 YFSETQ. CDR3 in DNA: TGCGCCAGCAGCTTGCAGGTCAGGGTCAATGAGCAGTTCTTC. Translated: CASSLQVRVNEQFF.

This clone is a singleton in its sample. The chain combines TRBV12-5 with TRBJ2-7; 10 positions match TRBD1. V shed 7 bases, J shed 2 bases, and the junction held 11 bases outside the gene matches. This CDR3 spans 16 amino acids. Per the germline V gene, CDR1 is LGHNT and CDR2 is FRNRAP. CDR3: CASALKTGTGAYEQYF. In DNA, the CDR3 is TGTGCTAGTGCTCTCAAGACCGGGACAGGGGCCTACGAGCAGTACTTC.

A few counts support this clone. This chain joins TRBV7-2 and TRBJ1-6; D gene unclear. V gave up 5 bases and J gave up 5 bases, with 16 bases separating them. Germline V lookup: CDR1 SGHTA, CDR2 FQGNSA. The CDR3 is made up of 16 amino acids. CDR3 bases: TGTGCCAGCAGCCCAAGAGTCGGGAACAATAATTCACCCCTCCACTTT. Amino acids: CASSPRVGNNNSPLHF.